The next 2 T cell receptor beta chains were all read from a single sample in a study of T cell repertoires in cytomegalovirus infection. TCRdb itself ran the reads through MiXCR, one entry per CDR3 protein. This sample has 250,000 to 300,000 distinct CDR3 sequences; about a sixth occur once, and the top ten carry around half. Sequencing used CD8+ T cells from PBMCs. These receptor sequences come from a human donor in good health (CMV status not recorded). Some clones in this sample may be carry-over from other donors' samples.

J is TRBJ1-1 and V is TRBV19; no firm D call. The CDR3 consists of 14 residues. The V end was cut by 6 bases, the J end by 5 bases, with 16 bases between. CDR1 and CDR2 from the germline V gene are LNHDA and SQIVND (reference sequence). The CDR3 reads CASRTAGGRTEAFF. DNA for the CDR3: TGTGCCAGTAGAACCGCGGGAGGGAGGACTGAAGCTTTCTTT.

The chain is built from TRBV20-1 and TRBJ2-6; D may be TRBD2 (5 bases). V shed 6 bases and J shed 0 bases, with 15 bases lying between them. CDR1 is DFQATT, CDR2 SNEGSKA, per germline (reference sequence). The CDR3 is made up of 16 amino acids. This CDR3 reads CSASAGRDSGANVLTF. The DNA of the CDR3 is TGCAGTGCCTCCGCCGGACGGGACTCTGGGGCCAACGTCCTGACTTTC.